This TCR beta chain was captured by sequencing in a study of cytomegalovirus exposure and HLA in healthy donors. With V trimmed by 3 bases and J by 4 bases, 5 bases remained unmatched. Germline assignment: CDR1 GTSNPN and CDR2 SVGIG (reference sequence). The CDR3 loop spans 15 amino acids. It was with 60 Vbeta and 13 Jbeta primers that the PCR ran. Profiled with immunoSEQ multiplex PCR; TCRdb holds only in-frame clones, not every one. Among 100,000 to 150,000 clones, roughly four fifths were seen once, and the ten largest hold roughly 2.5%. This TCR came from a boy aged 2 to 10 in good health and CMV-seronegative. This chain links TRBV30 with TRBJ2-2; 10 nucleotides agree with TRBD1. Sequenced sample: PBMCs. CDR3 in amino acids: CAWRHRDRGTGELFF. CDR3 nucleotide sequence: TGTGCCTGGAGGCACCGGGACAGGGGCACCGGGGAGCTGTTTTTT. The whole variable domain, remainder taken from reference TRBV30 and TRBJ2-2, is SQTIHQWPATLVQPVGSPLSLECTVEGTSNPNLYWYRQAAGRGLQLLFYSVGIGQISSEVPQNLSASRPQDRQFILSSKKLLLSDSGFYLCAWRHRDRGTGELFFGEGSRLTVL.